This T cell receptor (beta chain) appears in the sequencing data of a study of blood T cell repertoires in COVID-19. Assay used: immunoSEQ multiplex PCR; TCRdb lists only in-frame clones, some missing. The profile covers about 240,000 clones, with 82% appearing a single time and around an eighth taken by the ten largest. Germline values: CDR1 MNHEY, CDR2 SVGEGT. J gave up 4 bases and V 5 bases, and 4 bases lay outside the gene matches. This CDR3 region has 14 residues. Sequenced: peripheral blood. The genes are TRBV6-2 or TRBV6-3 and TRBJ2-5; 10 nucleotides align to TRBD2. The origin of this receptor is a woman in her sixties or seventies with active or convalescent COVID-19. CDR3 region: CASSRTSGGETQYF. The CDR3 region has the DNA TGTGCCAGCAGTCGGACTAGCGGCGGAGAGACCCAGTACTTC.